The 12 T cell receptor beta chains given below trace back to one sample, sequenced in a study of identical twins. MiXCR, applied by TCRdb to the 5' RACE reads, yields one record per CDR3 protein. The sample contains about 570,000 distinct CDR3 sequences, nearly 10% of which appear only once. This sample was shared with a second study, whose subject was yellow fever vaccine responses in identical twins.

Sequenced input: PBMCs. Source of these receptors: a woman aged 18-29 years in good health.

There are a few counts of this clonotype. The genes are TRBV6-2 or TRBV6-3 and TRBJ2-2, with 10 bases matching TRBD2. Germline V gene lookup returns CDR1 MNHEY and CDR2 SVGEGT. This CDR3 is 17 amino acids long. V lost 2 bases and J lost 7; bases outside the gene matches: 10. This chain's CDR3 is CASSYPASGSLDGELFF. Here the CDR3 DNA reads TGTGCCAGCAGTTACCCGGCTAGCGGGAGTTTGGACGGGGAGCTGTTTTTT.

This clonotype was seen a few times. The chain recombines TRBV27 with TRBJ1-1; D is possibly TRBD1 (6 bases). Trimming removed 6 bases from V and 0 bases from J, with 14 bases in between. Germline V gene lookup returns CDR1 MNHEY and CDR2 SMNVEV (reference sequence). The CDR3 sequence is 15 residues long. This CDR3 reads CASSDLGALNTEAFF. The CDR3 nucleotides read TGTGCCAGCAGCGACCTGGGGGCCCTGAACACTGAAGCTTTCTTT.

This clonotype has a handful of counts. The gene calls are TRBV5-1 and TRBJ1-6; maybe TRBD1 (5 bases). In germline, CDR1 is SGHRS, CDR2 YFSETQ. The V end lost 1 base, the J end lost 11 bases, and 7 bases lay between the germline ends. The CDR3 loop spans 12 amino acids. The CDR3 sequence: CASSLWGTPLHF. For the CDR3, the DNA is TGCGCCAGCAGCTTGTGGGGGACACCCCTCCACTTT.

The genes are TRBV18 and TRBJ2-1, with D tentatively TRBD2 (6 bases). The CDR3 spans 15 residues. In germline, CDR1 is KGHSH, CDR2 LQKENI. V was pared by 5 bases and J by 2 bases, with 13 bases between. CDR3 in DNA: TGTGCCAGCTCATTGGGAGCTAGCGCCTACAATGAGCAGTTCTTC. It codes for CASSLGASAYNEQFF.

V gene TRBV20-1 combines with J gene TRBJ2-5, with TRBD2 matching 8 bases. In germline, CDR1 is DFQATT, CDR2 SNEGSKA (reference sequence). V gave up 3 bases and J gave up 1 base; unmatched junction bases: 10. This CDR3 contains 16 residues. The CDR3 DNA is TGCAGTGCTAGTACGGTCCGGGGGGGCCCCCAAGAGACCCAGTACTTC. This translates into CSASTVRGGPQETQYF.

The table lists this clonotype with a few counts. The V and J genes are TRBV5-1 and TRBJ2-5; D unclear. V lost 0 bases and J lost 1, with 10 bases in between. This CDR3 contains 15 residues. Germline assignment: CDR1 SGHRS and CDR2 YFSETQ. This CDR3 reads CASSLAIGPQETQYF. The CDR3 DNA is TGCGCCAGCAGCTTGGCCATAGGTCCCCAAGAGACCCAGTACTTC.

The sample holds a few counts of this clonotype. The chain links TRBV5-1 to TRBJ2-7; 7 bases line up with TRBD1. After removal of 4 bases from V and 3 bases from J, the junction contained 10 bases not matched to a gene. The CDR3 is made up of 15 amino acids. CDR1 and CDR2 from the germline V gene are SGHRS and YFSETQ. This CDR3 reads CASSQPTGLSYEQYF. The DNA of the CDR3 is TGCGCCAGCAGCCAACCGACAGGGTTAAGCTACGAGCAGTACTTC.

In its sample, this clonotype was seen many times. The chain joins TRBV20-1 to TRBJ2-7; D gene unclear. CDR1 and CDR2 from the germline V gene are DFQATT and SNEGSKA (reference sequence). V shed 0 bases and J shed 3 bases, with 21 bases lying between them. The CDR3 is 17 residues long. In nucleotides, the CDR3 is TGCAGTGCTAGAGATTCCCCTCCTCTAGGCCAGATCTACGAGCAGTACTTC. Its protein is CSARDSPPLGQIYEQYF.

This clonotype has a count of ten or more. This chain connects TRBV5-1 to TRBJ1-2; 7 bases align to TRBD1. The J segment lost 3 bases and the V segment lost 2 bases, leaving 4 bases of the junction unmatched. The length of the CDR3 is 14 residues. The germline V gene encodes CDR1 SGHRS and CDR2 YFSETQ. CDR3 in DNA: TGCGCCAGCAGCTTTGGACAGGCTGACTATGGCTACACCTTC. The encoded protein is CASSFGQADYGYTF.

This clonotype turned up a few times. This chain uses TRBV20-1 with TRBJ2-7, with TRBD1 matching 7 bases. The CDR3 consists of 15 residues. CDR1 DFQATT and CDR2 SNEGSKA come from the germline V gene (reference sequence). The J segment lost 4 bases and the V segment lost 0 bases, leaving 9 bases of the junction unmatched. The CDR3 reads CSARDERARGYEQYF. The CDR3 nucleotides read TGCAGTGCTAGAGATGAACGGGCCAGGGGGTACGAGCAGTACTTC.

In DNA form, the CDR3 reads TGTGCCAGCGGGACAGGGTACACCGGGGAGCTGTTTTTT. Protein sequence: CASGTGYTGELFF. The genes are TRBV30 and TRBJ2-2; 9 nucleotides line up with TRBD1. With V trimmed by 8 bases and J by 3 bases, 4 bases remained unmatched. CDR3 size: 13 residues. CDR1 and CDR2 from the germline V gene are GTSNPN and SVGIG (reference sequence).

The chain joins TRBV20-1 to TRBJ2-5, with D maybe TRBD2 (7 bases). Germline V gene lookup returns CDR1 DFQATT and CDR2 SNEGSKA (reference sequence). Trimming cost V 3 bases and J 4 bases, with 18 bases left between them. The CDR3 is 15 amino acids. The CDR3 DNA follows: TGCAGTGCTAGGAGGGAGAGGGGGAGGGCAGAGACCCAGTACTTC. Protein product: CSARRERGRAETQYF.